Listed below are T cell receptor beta chains from one sample, sequenced in a study of radiation and T cells in renal cell carcinoma. Libraries were prepared by immunoSEQ multiplex PCR; TCRdb keeps only in-frame clonotypes and omits some of them. This sample yields about 130,000 clones, of which around 81% are seen a single time; 5.8% belongs to the top ten. The input for sequencing was blood, taken from a patient whose treatment included radiotherapy and nephrectomy. These receptors were collected from a man aged 50-59 years with renal cell carcinoma. Each CDR3 is given without its conserved first and last residue. The D gene is left open where the match is weak.

cdr3_length	d_call	v_call	cdr3_aa
13	.	TRBV7-2	ASSLAGRGGTEAF
13	TRBD1	TRBV6-1	ASSGVTGDMRGYT
12	.	TRBV7-9	ASSSTGLYYEQY
13	.	TRBV6-1	ASSRGRNMNTEAF
12	.	TRBV7-6	ASSLVQGGGELF
14	TRBD1	TRBV4-2	ASSQGTGRRNTEAF
13	.	TRBV9	ASSGRDQSSYEQY
12	.	TRBV5-1	ASSLQGSNEKLF
13	.	TRBV10-3	ASSLSGGGGQPQH
12	.	TRBV7-3	ASSPTGADYGYT
12	TRBD1	TRBV6-1	ASGRDSENTEAF
13	.	TRBV6-1	ASSIQEAGNQPQH
10	.	TRBV2	ATKGENYGYT
13	TRBD1	TRBV27	ASSSTGGANQPQH
12	TRBD1	TRBV10-3	AISEQTGTYEQY
14	.	TRBV5-1	ASSSVDGPFSYEQY
13	TRBD1	TRBV6-5	ASRSQGEPNEKLF
12	.	TRBV7-9	ASSPDAQFYEQY
14	TRBD2	TRBV10-1	ASSESQRGNTDTQY
12	TRBD1	TRBV30	AWSVWDSSYGYT
13	.	TRBV6-6	ATSETVYRTDTQY
13	.	TRBV6-5	ASSYSGQYQETQY